The 31 T cell receptor beta chains listed next were all sequenced from one sample in a study of blood T cell repertoires in COVID-19. Clones were read by immunoSEQ multiplex PCR, and TCRdb kept only the in-frame ones, dropping some. The sample carries approximately 300,000 clones, roughly 90% recorded once. The source material was PBMCs or T cells enriched from blood (not recorded which). These receptor sequences come from a man aged 55 to 70 who had recovered from COVID-19.

The chain employs TRBV2 and TRBJ2-5; 8 nucleotides align to TRBD2. The V gene end was trimmed by 3 bases and the J gene end by 4 bases; junction bases not matched to a gene: 13. CDR3 length: 17 residues. Germline CDR1 reads SNHLY; CDR2 reads FYNNEI. CDR3 in DNA: TGTGCCAGCAGTGATAGTCGTACTAGCGGTATCGGAGAGACCCAGTACTTC. Translated: CASSDSRTSGIGETQYF. The full variable domain, with the rest looked up from reference TRBV2 and TRBJ2-5, is EPEVTQTPSHQVTQMGQEVILRCVPISNHLYFYWYRQILGQKVEFLVSFYNNEISEKSEIFDDQFSVERPDGSNFTLKIRSTKLEDSAMYFCASSDSRTSGIGETQYFGPGTRLLVL.

This chain uses TRBV2 with TRBJ2-5; possible D gene TRBD1, 7 bases. The V gene's germline CDR1 is SNHLY and CDR2 FYNNEI. CDR3 length equals 16 residues. V lost 6 bases and J lost 4, with 21 bases in between. CDR3 nucleotide sequence: TGTGCCAGCAGCATGGGCCAGGGGGGCGCGGGAGAGACCCAGTACTTC. Its translation: CASSMGQGGAGETQYF.

The chain has TRBV11-2 and TRBJ2-3; no firm D call. Looked up from germline, CDR1 is SGHAT and CDR2 is FQNNGV. The CDR3 runs to 12 residues. V lost 1 base, J lost 4 bases, and 3 bases lay in between. The CDR3 is CASSLVSDTQYF. CDR3 in DNA: TGTGCCAGCAGCTTAGTATCAGATACGCAGTATTTT.

This clone showed up just a few times. The genes are TRBV6-5 and TRBJ2-2; 9 nucleotides align to TRBD2. The V gene end was trimmed by 8 bases and the J gene end by 4 bases; junction bases not matched to a gene: 5. Germline CDR1 MNHEY, CDR2 SVGAGI. This CDR3 region has 14 residues. CDR3 loop: CASERTSATGELFF. For the CDR3, the DNA is TGTGCCAGCGAAAGGACTAGCGCCACCGGGGAGCTGTTTTTT.

The CDR3 protein is CASSRLAGRPYEQYF. CDR3 coding DNA: TGTGCCAGTAGCCGTCTAGCGGGACGACCCTACGAGCAGTACTTC. The V and J genes are TRBV19 and TRBJ2-7; TRBD2 matches at 9 bases. CDR1 is LNHDA, CDR2 SQIVND, per germline (reference sequence). The CDR3 contains 15 residues. Trimming at V came to 6 bases and at J to 2 bases, leaving 8 bases not matched to a gene.

The chain carries TRBV18 and TRBJ1-4; TRBD1 is a possible D gene (6 bases). With 2 bases removed from V and 8 bases from J, the gap between germline ends came to 12 bases. The CDR3 contains 14 residues. Germline CDR1 KGHSH, CDR2 LQKENI. The chain's CDR3 is CASSPYRDDEKLFF. DNA for the CDR3: TGTGCCAGCTCACCATACAGGGATGACGAAAAACTGTTTTTT.

The V call is TRBV19, the J call TRBJ2-1, with D maybe TRBD2 (6 bases). This CDR3 contains 14 residues. Germline CDR1 reads LNHDA; CDR2 reads SQIVND (reference sequence). Trimming cost V 5 bases and J 7 bases, with 15 bases left between them. The CDR3 is CASSLGTALNEQFF. The CDR3 DNA reads TGTGCCAGTAGTCTGGGGACTGCCTTGAATGAGCAGTTCTTC.

This clone has a single count. The rearrangement joins TRBV30 to TRBJ2-5; D is unresolved. The V end lost 2 bases, the J end lost 2 bases, and 9 bases lay between the germline ends. Germline-derived CDR1 and CDR2 are GTSNPN and SVGIG (reference sequence). This CDR3 region has 13 residues. Written as DNA, the CDR3 is TGTGCCTGGAGTACGACATTTCAAGAGACCCAGTACTTC. Its protein is CAWSTTFQETQYF. The whole variable domain, remainder taken from reference TRBV30 and TRBJ2-5, is SQTIHQWPATLVQPVGSPLSLECTVEGTSNPNLYWYRQAAGRGLQLLFYSVGIGQISSEVPQNLSASRPQDRQFILSSKKLLLSDSGFYLCAWSTTFQETQYFGPGTRLLVL.

V gene TRBV27 combines with J gene TRBJ1-3; D may be TRBD1 (5 bases). With 2 bases removed from V and 4 bases from J, the gap between germline ends came to 12 bases. Germline V CDR1 and CDR2: MNHEY, SMNVEV (reference sequence). The CDR3 loop spans 15 amino acids. The chain's CDR3 is CASSLRGTHGNTIYF. CDR3 in DNA: TGTGCCAGCAGTTTAAGGGGTACACACGGAAACACCATATATTTT.

The chain is built from TRBV15 and TRBJ1-6; D not certain. Deletions cut 0 bases from V and 10 bases from J, with 10 bases between. Germline loops: CDR1 LNHNV, CDR2 YYDKDF (reference sequence). The CDR3 is 14 amino acids. CDR3 loop: CATSREGAGSPLHF. The DNA of the CDR3 is TGTGCCACCAGCAGAGAGGGTGCGGGATCACCCCTCCACTTT.

The CDR3 DNA sequence: TGCGCCAGCAGCGGCACAGGTTCGGACGGAAACACCATATATTTT. As protein: CASSGTGSDGNTIYF. The chain uses TRBV5-1 and TRBJ1-3; weak D call: TRBD1 (5 bases). This CDR3 region has 15 residues. The ends were cut back, 4 bases at V and 4 bases at J, with 15 bases in the middle. Germline V gene data show CDR1 as SGHRS and CDR2 as YFSETQ.

Note on this clone: The same CDR3 is also encoded by other DNA sequences in this sample. The chain combines TRBV9 with TRBJ2-2; D remains unclear. Germline assignment: CDR1 SGDLS and CDR2 YYNGEE. Trimming removed 0 bases from V and 0 bases from J, with 6 bases in between. The CDR3 loop spans 15 amino acids. CDR3 DNA sequence: TGTGCCAGCAGCGTAGGCGGAGCGAACACCGGGGAGCTGTTTTTT. Its protein is CASSVGGANTGELFF.

The CDR3 bases are TGTGCCATCAATACAGGGGGTTCCTACAATGAGCAGTTCTTC. Its translation: CAINTGGSYNEQFF. The chain links TRBV10-3 to TRBJ2-1; 8 bases are shared with TRBD1. Trimming removed 7 bases from V and 1 base from J; junction bases left unmatched: 3. Per the germline V gene, CDR1 is ENHRY and CDR2 is SYGVKD. CDR3 length equals 14 residues.

This rearrangement joins TRBV7-9 to TRBJ1-3; 7 bases match TRBD1. The V gene end was trimmed by 1 base and the J gene end by 0 bases; junction bases not matched to a gene: 3. CDR1 is SEHNR, CDR2 FQNEAQ, per germline (reference sequence). The CDR3 spans 16 residues. The CDR3 spells CASSLGGTASGNTIYF. CDR3 DNA sequence: TGTGCCAGCAGCTTAGGGGGGACAGCCTCTGGAAACACCATATATTTT. Full variable domain (outside the CDR3, taken from reference TRBV7-9 and TRBJ1-3): DTGVSQNPRHKITKRGQNVTFRCDPISEHNRLYWYRQTLGQGPEFLTYFQNEAQLEKSRLLSDRFSAERPKGSFSTLEIQRTEQGDSAMYLCASSLGGTASGNTIYFGEGSWLTVV.

The gene calls are TRBV14 and TRBJ2-1, with D possibly being TRBD2 (5 bases). The V gene's germline CDR1 is SGHDN and CDR2 FVKESK. V was cut by 4 bases and J by 7 bases, with 17 bases left in between. The CDR3 sequence is 15 residues long. The CDR3 loop is CASSLRRQRENEQFF. Here the CDR3 DNA reads TGTGCCAGCAGCCTAAGACGGCAGAGGGAGAATGAGCAGTTCTTC.

The gene calls are TRBV7-2 and TRBJ1-4; D is unresolved. The V end was cut by 1 base, the J end by 11 bases, with 8 bases between. Per the germline V gene, CDR1 is SGHTA and CDR2 is FQGNSA. The CDR3 length is 12 residues. The CDR3 DNA reads as TGTGCCAGCAGCTTAGTCGCCGGGAAACTGTTTTTT. This translates into CASSLVAGKLFF.

This chain connects TRBV6-5 to TRBJ2-5; tentative D call: TRBD2 (5 bases). This CDR3 has 13 residues. The germline gives CDR1 MNHEY, CDR2 SVGAGI. Deletions cut 7 bases from V and 4 bases from J, with 13 bases between. For the CDR3, the DNA is TGTGCCAGCACCCTCGGACTCCGAGAGACCCAGTACTTC. The encoded protein is CASTLGLRETQYF.

This rearrangement joins TRBV25-1 to TRBJ1-3; unclear D gene. The CDR3 contains 12 residues. Germline CDR1 reads MGHDK; CDR2 reads SYGVNS. V lost 8 bases to trimming and J lost 7 bases, with 12 bases between them. CDR3 DNA: TGTGCCAGCCTCTCCTCTATGAACACCATATATTTT. It specifies CASLSSMNTIYF. The full variable domain, its missing parts supplied by reference TRBV25-1 and TRBJ1-3, is EADIYQTPRYLVIGTGKKITLECSQTMGHDKMYWYQQDPGMELHLIHYSYGVNSTEKGDLSSESTVSRIRTEHFPLTLESARPSHTSQYLCASLSSMNTIYFGEGSWLTVV.

This chain joins TRBV9 and TRBJ1-4, with D possibly matching TRBD1 (6 bases). V lost 1 base, J lost 6 bases, and 13 bases lay in between. Germline V gives CDR1 SGDLS, CDR2 YYNGEE. The CDR3 is 15 residues long. CDR3 amino acids: CASSVMGATDEKLFF. DNA of the CDR3: TGTGCCAGCAGCGTAATGGGGGCTACGGATGAAAAACTGTTTTTT.

The V gene is TRBV6-1, the J gene TRBJ1-2; D call uncertain. The CDR3 covers 14 residues. Looked up from germline, CDR1 is MNHNS and CDR2 is SASEGT. Trimming stripped 1 base from V and 3 bases from J, with 9 bases between. CDR3 in amino acids: CASSEGASYYGYTF. The CDR3 bases are TGTGCCAGCAGTGAAGGGGCCAGTTACTATGGCTACACCTTC.

In this sample, this clone turned up once. The chain combines TRBV28 with TRBJ2-7, with D perhaps TRBD2 (6 bases). The V and J ends lost 6 bases and 3 bases respectively, with 18 bases between them. The CDR3 loop spans 15 amino acids. The germline CDR1 and CDR2 sequences are MDHEN and SYDVKM. CDR3: CASRWGDIRGYEQYF. CDR3 DNA: TGTGCCAGCAGATGGGGGGATATTAGGGGCTACGAGCAGTACTTC.

The gene calls are TRBV5-6 and TRBJ2-3, with 7 bases that match TRBD1. The CDR3 covers 12 residues. Germline loops: CDR1 SGHDT, CDR2 YYEEEE. V dropped 4 bases and J dropped 5; count of bases not matched to a gene: 1. DNA for the CDR3: TGTGCCAGCAGCCCAGGGGGAGATACGCAGTATTTT. Its translation is CASSPGGDTQYF.

V is TRBV9 and J is TRBJ1-1, with 8 bases aligning to TRBD1. This CDR3 contains 16 residues. Per germline, CDR1 SGDLS and CDR2 YYNGEE. V shed 6 bases and J 5 bases; nucleotides not matched to a gene: 15. The CDR3 nucleotides are TGTGCCAGCAACGCTCTAGGACAGGGTACGGAGACTGAAGCTTTCTTT. It translates to CASNALGQGTETEAFF.

The rearrangement joins TRBV30 to TRBJ2-5; D is possibly TRBD2 (5 bases). The ends were cut back, 4 bases at V and 5 bases at J, with 23 bases in the middle. This CDR3 comprises 16 residues. Germline values: CDR1 GTSNPN, CDR2 SVGIG (reference sequence). CDR3 loop: CAWINAEGLRGETQYF. DNA of the CDR3: TGTGCCTGGATCAATGCAGAGGGCCTACGGGGTGAGACCCAGTACTTC.

The chain joins TRBV19 to TRBJ2-2; tentatively, D is TRBD2 (5 bases). CDR1 LNHDA and CDR2 SQIVND come from the germline V gene (reference sequence). V was pared by 3 bases and J by 6 bases, with 14 bases between. The CDR3 contains 15 residues. The DNA for the CDR3 is TGTGCCAGTAGTATGTGGAAAGGAGGCGCCGGGGAGCTGTTTTTT. This translates into CASSMWKGGAGELFF.

There are a few counts of this clone. CDR3 sequence reads: CASSQDTGRYTGAGELFF. The CDR3 DNA reads as TGTGCCAGCAGCCAAGATACCGGGAGATATACGGGAGCCGGGGAGCTGTTTTTT. The J gene is TRBJ2-2, the V gene TRBV3-1 (or the pseudogene TRBV3-2); D possibly corresponds to TRBD2 (6 bases). Germline assignment: CDR1 LGHDT and CDR2 YNNKEL (reference sequence). CDR3 length equals 18 residues. The V gene lost 0 bases and the J gene lost 6 bases, with 20 bases spanning the gap.

V usage is TRBV19 and J usage is TRBJ1-5, with a weak D call TRBD1 (5 bases). Trimming cost V 5 bases and J 4 bases, with 9 bases left between them. Germline V gives CDR1 LNHDA, CDR2 SQIVND (reference sequence). The CDR3 runs to 13 residues. The CDR3 DNA is TGTGCCAGTAGTCCAGGGAGGAATCAGCCCCAGCATTTT. Residues: CASSPGRNQPQHF.

This clone was seen just once. The chain joins TRBV9 to TRBJ2-5; 10 bases fit TRBD2. Germline V gene data show CDR1 as SGDLS and CDR2 as YYNGEE. CDR3 length: 15 residues. V shed 2 bases and J 5 bases; nucleotides not matched to a gene: 6. The CDR3: CASSVRAGGWETQYF. CDR3 DNA sequence: TGTGCCAGCAGCGTTAGAGCGGGAGGGTGGGAGACCCAGTACTTC.

CDR3 bases: TGTGCCAGCAGCTTCAGGACAGGAAGCCTCTCCTACGAGCAGTACTTC. It translates to CASSFRTGSLSYEQYF. The chain employs TRBV7-2 and TRBJ2-7; TRBD1 matches at 7 bases. With V trimmed by 3 bases and J by 0 bases, 8 bases remained unmatched. Germline lookup yields CDR1 SGHTA and CDR2 FQGNSA. This CDR3 has 16 amino acids.

The chain is built from TRBV28 and TRBJ1-5; D is possibly TRBD1 (5 bases). The CDR3 spans 14 residues. Germline CDR1 is MDHEN and CDR2 is SYDVKM. Between the trimmed V and J ends, which lost 5 bases and 7 bases, there was a span of 15 bases. The CDR3 nucleotides read TGTGCCAGCAGTCCCCTCGCCGACAGACAGCCCCAGCATTTT. Translated, it gives CASSPLADRQPQHF.

The chain is built from TRBV7-2 and TRBJ2-2, with D possibly being TRBD1 (5 bases). The length of the CDR3 is 15 residues. The V and J ends lost 4 bases and 5 bases respectively, with 14 bases between them. CDR1 is SGHTA, CDR2 FQGNSA, per germline. CDR3 sequence: CASSSREEITGELFF. The CDR3 DNA is TGTGCCAGCAGCTCCAGGGAAGAAATTACCGGGGAGCTGTTTTTT.